This T cell receptor beta chain was observed in a study of cytomegalovirus exposure and HLA in healthy donors. General observations from the study: A link between a missense DCLRE1C variant and TCR beta V- and J-gene trimming emerged from a later analysis. In a later analysis, HLA-associated beta chains showed higher expansion and lower generation probabilities than comparable chains. Later on, an analysis tied some 17,000 TCR beta sequences to HLA alleles at 0.05 false discovery rate.

Points on this clone: Its matching antigen is unknown.

Germline values: CDR1 MDHEN, CDR2 SYDVKM. With 5 bases clipped from V and 1 base from J, the junction kept 5 bases outside the gene matches. The CDR3 is 15 residues long. PCR used 60 Vbeta primers and 13 Jbeta primers. Profiled with immunoSEQ multiplex PCR; TCRdb holds only in-frame clones, not every one. The table lists 150,000 or so clones, 84% of them singletons. The material sequenced was PBMCs. V is TRBV28 and J is TRBJ2-1, with 7 bases identical to TRBD2. The clonotype originates from a young man in good health and CMV-seronegative. CDR3 sequence reads: CASSPPSGSYNEQFF. The CDR3 nucleotides read TGTGCCAGCAGTCCTCCTAGCGGTTCCTACAATGAGCAGTTCTTC.